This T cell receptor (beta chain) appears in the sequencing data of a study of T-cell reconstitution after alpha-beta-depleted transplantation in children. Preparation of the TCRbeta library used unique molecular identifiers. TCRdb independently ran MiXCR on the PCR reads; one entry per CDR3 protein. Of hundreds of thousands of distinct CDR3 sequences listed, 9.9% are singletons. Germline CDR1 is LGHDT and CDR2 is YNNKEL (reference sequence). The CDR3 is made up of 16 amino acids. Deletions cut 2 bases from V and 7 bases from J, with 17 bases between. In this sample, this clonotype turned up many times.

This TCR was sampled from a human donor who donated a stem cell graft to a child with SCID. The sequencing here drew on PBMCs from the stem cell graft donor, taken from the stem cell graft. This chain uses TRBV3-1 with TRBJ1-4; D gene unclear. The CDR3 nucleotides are TGTGCCAGCAGCCAAATGGGAGGAGGGCTGGCTGAAAAACTGTTTTTT. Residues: CASSQMGGGLAEKLFF.